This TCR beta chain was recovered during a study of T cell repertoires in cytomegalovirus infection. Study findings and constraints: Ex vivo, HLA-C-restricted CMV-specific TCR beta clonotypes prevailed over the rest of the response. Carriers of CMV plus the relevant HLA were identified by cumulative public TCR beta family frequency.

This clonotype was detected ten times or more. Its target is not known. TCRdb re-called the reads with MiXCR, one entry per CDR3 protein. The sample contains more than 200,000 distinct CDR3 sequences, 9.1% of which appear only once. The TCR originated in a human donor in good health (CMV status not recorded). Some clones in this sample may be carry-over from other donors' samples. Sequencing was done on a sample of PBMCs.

CDR3 protein: CASSPQSGSYEQYF. For the CDR3, the DNA is TGTGCCAGCAGCCCCCAGAGCGGGAGTTACGAGCAGTACTTC. V usage is TRBV7-2 and J usage is TRBJ2-7, with 8 bases lining up with TRBD2. The trim removed 5 bases at V and 4 bases at J, leaving 7 bases unmatched. The V gene's germline CDR1 is SGHTA and CDR2 FQGNSA. This CDR3 has 14 residues.